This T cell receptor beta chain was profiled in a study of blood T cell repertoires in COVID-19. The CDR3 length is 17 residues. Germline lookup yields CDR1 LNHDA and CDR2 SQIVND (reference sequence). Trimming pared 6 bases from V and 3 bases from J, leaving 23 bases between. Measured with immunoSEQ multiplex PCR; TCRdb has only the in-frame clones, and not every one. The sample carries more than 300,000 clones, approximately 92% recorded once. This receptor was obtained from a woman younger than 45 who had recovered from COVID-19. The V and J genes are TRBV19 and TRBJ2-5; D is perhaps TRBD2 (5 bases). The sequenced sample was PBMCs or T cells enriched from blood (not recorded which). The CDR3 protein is CASSPEYGVRVEETQYF. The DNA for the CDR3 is TGTGCCAGTAGCCCCGAGTACGGGGTTCGGGTAGAAGAGACCCAGTACTTC.